This passage covers 4 T cell receptor beta chains from one sample sequenced in a study of Ad26.COV2.S vaccination and SARS-CoV-2 variants. Treatment indicated: some 19 received Ad26.COV2.S at low or high dose, single or two shots; 5 received placebo; per-sample allocation not given. All samples were drawn on day 63, counting from the first vaccine or placebo injection. TCRdb's copy holds only in-frame clones and misses some; the assay was immunoSEQ multiplex PCR. The sample includes around 250,000 clones, roughly 85% of them seen just once. The sequencing used peripheral blood, collected in a trial of Ad26.COV2.S vaccine versus placebo. These receptors were obtained from a person between 18 and 60 years old who received the Ad26.COV2.S COVID-19 vaccine or a placebo.

The chain joins TRBV7-2 to TRBJ1-5, with TRBD1 matching 7 bases. V gave up 1 base and J gave up 4 bases; unmatched junction bases: 4. This CDR3 has 15 residues. CDR1 and CDR2 (germline): SGHTA, FQGNSA. The CDR3 loop is CASSLDRGGNQPQHF. The DNA of the CDR3 is TGTGCCAGCAGCTTAGACAGGGGTGGAAATCAGCCCCAGCATTTT.

This chain connects TRBV27 to TRBJ1-4; no clear D. This CDR3 region has 12 residues. Germline loops: CDR1 MNHEY, CDR2 SMNVEV (reference sequence). V lost 3 bases to trimming and J lost 10 bases, with 9 bases between them. The CDR3 DNA reads as TGTGCCAGCAGTTTTGCGGGTGGAAAACTGTTTTTT. As protein: CASSFAGGKLFF.

This chain uses TRBV14 with TRBJ1-6; D remains unclear. Trimming shortened V by 0 bases and J by 9 bases, and 9 bases separated the two germline ends. The germline V gene encodes CDR1 SGHDN and CDR2 FVKESK. The CDR3 is made up of 14 amino acids. This chain's CDR3 is CASSQDRGGSPLHF. DNA of the CDR3: TGTGCCAGCAGCCAAGATCGGGGAGGTTCACCCCTCCACTTT.

A note on this clone: Other DNA sequences in the same sample also yield this CDR3. The J gene is TRBJ2-2, the V gene TRBV19; 7 bases fit TRBD1. This CDR3 contains 15 residues. Germline V lookup: CDR1 LNHDA, CDR2 SQIVND (reference sequence). V dropped 6 bases and J dropped 5; count of bases not matched to a gene: 9. DNA for the CDR3: TGTGCCAGTAGAAGACAGGGTTTGTCTACCGGGGAGCTGTTTTTT. Translation gives CASRRQGLSTGELFF.